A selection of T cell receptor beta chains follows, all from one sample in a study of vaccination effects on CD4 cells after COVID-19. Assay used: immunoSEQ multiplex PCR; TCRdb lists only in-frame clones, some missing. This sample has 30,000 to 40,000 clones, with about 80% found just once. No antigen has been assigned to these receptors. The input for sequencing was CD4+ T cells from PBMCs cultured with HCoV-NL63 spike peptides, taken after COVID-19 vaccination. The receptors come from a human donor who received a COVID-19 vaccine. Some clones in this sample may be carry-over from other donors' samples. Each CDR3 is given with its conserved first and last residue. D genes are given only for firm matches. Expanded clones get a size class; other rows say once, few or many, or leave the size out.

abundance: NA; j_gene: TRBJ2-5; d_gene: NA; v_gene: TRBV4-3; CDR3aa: CASSQELRGIQGTQYF; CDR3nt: TGCGCCAGCAGCCAAGAGCTACGAGGGATACAAGGGACCCAGTACTTC
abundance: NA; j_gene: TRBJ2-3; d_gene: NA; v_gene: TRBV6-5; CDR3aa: CASSYTAAAPDTQYF; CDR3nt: TGTGCCAGCAGTTACACGGCGGCAGCCCCGGACACGCAGTATTTT
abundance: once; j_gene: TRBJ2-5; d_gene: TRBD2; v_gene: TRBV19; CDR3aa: CASRSGSGGTQYF; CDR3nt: TGTGCCAGCAGATCCGGGTCGGGGGGGACCCAGTACTTC
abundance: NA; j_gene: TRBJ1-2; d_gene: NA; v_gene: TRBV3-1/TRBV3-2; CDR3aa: CASSLPPGQGKGYTF; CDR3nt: TGTGCCAGCAGCTTGCCTCCGGGTCAAGGAAAAGGCTACACCTTC
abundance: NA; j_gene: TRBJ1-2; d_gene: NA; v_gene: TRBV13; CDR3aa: CASSRQYYGYTF; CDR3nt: TGTGCCAGCAGCCGGCAATACTATGGCTACACCTTC
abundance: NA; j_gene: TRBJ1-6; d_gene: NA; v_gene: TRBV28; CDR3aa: CASSFTLRGRALHF; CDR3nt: TGTGCCAGCAGCTTTACCCTCAGAGGGCGGGCCCTCCACTTT
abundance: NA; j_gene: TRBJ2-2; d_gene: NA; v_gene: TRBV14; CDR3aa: CASSRIGLNTGELFF; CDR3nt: TGTGCCAGCAGCCGCATAGGGTTGAACACCGGGGAGCTGTTTTTT
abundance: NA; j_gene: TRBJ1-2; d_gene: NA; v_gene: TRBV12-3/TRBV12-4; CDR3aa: CASSLGGGGYTF; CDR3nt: TGTGCCAGCAGTTTGGGGGGGGGTGGCTACACCTTC
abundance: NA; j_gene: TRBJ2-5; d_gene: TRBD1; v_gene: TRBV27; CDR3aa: CASSPTGQEETQYF; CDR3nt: TGTGCCAGCAGTCCGACAGGGCAGGAAGAGACCCAGTACTTC
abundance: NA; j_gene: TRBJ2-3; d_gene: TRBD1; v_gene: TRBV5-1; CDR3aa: CASSLWVGTGGGDTQYF; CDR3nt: TGCGCCAGCAGCTTGTGGGTCGGGACAGGGGGTGGAGATACGCAGTATTTT
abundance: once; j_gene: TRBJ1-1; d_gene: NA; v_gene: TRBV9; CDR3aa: CASSVGRGVPNTEAFF; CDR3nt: TGTGCCAGCAGCGTGGGGAGGGGCGTCCCGAACACTGAAGCTTTCTTT
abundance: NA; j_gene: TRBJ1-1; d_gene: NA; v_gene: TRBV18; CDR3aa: CASSPGLTNTEAFF; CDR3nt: TGTGCCAGCTCACCGGGTCTAACAAACACTGAAGCTTTCTTT
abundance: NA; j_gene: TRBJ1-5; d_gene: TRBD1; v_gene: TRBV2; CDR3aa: CASRRDRGGNQPQHF; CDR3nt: TGTGCCAGCAGAAGGGACAGGGGAGGCAATCAGCCCCAGCATTTT
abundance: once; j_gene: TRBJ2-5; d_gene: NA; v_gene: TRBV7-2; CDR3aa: CASSLVRVGETQYF; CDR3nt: TGTGCCAGCAGCTTAGTACGGGTCGGGGAGACCCAGTACTTC
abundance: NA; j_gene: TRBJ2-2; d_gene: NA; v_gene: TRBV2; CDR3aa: CASRLAGELFF; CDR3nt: TGTGCCAGCCGGCTAGCCGGGGAGCTGTTTTTT
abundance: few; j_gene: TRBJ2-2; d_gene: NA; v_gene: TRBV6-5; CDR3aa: CASIRVGGTGELFF; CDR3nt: TGTGCCAGCATCCGGGTGGGCGGGACCGGGGAGCTGTTTTTT
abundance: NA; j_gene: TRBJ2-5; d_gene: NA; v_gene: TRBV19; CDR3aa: CASSISAGSETQYF; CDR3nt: TGTGCCAGTAGTATCAGTGCGGGGTCGGAGACCCAGTACTTC
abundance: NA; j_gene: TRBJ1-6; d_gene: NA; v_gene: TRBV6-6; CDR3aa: CASTYRSRGPSSYNSPLHF; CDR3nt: TGTGCCAGCACCTACCGATCCAGGGGTCCGAGCTCCTATAATTCACCCCTCCACTTT
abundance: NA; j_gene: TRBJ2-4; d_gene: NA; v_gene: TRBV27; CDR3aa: CASRQAGGNIQYF; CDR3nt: TGTGCCAGCAGACAAGCAGGGGGGAACATTCAGTACTTC
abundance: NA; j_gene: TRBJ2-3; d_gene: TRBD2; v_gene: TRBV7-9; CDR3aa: CASSLVGSWSGGAVDTQYF; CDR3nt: TGTGCCAGCAGCTTAGTTGGATCGTGGAGCGGGGGGGCTGTTGATACGCAGTATTTT
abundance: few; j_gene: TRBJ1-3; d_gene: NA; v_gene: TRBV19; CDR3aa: CASSIVRSSGNTIYF; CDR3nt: TGTGCCAGTAGTATAGTCCGTTCCTCTGGAAACACCATATATTTT
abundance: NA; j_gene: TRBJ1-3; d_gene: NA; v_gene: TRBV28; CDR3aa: CASSLLQVSGNTIYF; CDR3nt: TGTGCCAGCAGTTTATTGCAGGTCTCTGGAAACACCATATATTTT
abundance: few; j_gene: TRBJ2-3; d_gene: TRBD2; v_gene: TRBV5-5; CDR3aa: CASSTFSGGDTQYF; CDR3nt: TGTGCCAGCAGCACCTTTAGCGGGGGGGATACGCAGTATTTT
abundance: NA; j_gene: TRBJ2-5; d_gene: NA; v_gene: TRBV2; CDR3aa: CASSVEGGQETQYF; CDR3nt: TGTGCCAGCAGTGTCGAGGGGGGACAAGAGACCCAGTACTTC
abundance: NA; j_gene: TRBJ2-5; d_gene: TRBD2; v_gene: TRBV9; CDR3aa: CASSRGEGPHMYF; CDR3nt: TGTGCCAGCAGCCGGGGGGAAGGGCCGCATATGTACTTC
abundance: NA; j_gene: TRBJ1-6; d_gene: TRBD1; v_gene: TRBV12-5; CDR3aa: CASGLGQGFSPLHF; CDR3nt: TGTGCTAGTGGTCTGGGACAGGGCTTTTCACCCCTCCACTTT
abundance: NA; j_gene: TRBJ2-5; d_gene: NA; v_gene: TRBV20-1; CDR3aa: CSASKFGTQYF; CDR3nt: TGCAGTGCTAGCAAGTTTGGGACCCAGTACTTC
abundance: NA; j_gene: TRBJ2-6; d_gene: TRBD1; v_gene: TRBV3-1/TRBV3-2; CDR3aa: CASSPIKGQGPGANVLTF; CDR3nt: TGTGCCAGCAGCCCCATAAAGGGACAGGGGCCCGGGGCCAACGTCCTGACTTTC
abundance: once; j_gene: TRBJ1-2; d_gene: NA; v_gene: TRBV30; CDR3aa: CAWSVSFGTGINYGYTF; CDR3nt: TGTGCCTGGAGTGTATCCTTCGGGACCGGCATTAACTATGGCTACACCTTC
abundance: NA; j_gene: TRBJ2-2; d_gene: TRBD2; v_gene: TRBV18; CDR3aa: CASSPGLARNTGELFF; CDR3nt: TGTGCCAGCTCACCAGGACTAGCTAGGAACACCGGGGAGCTGTTTTTT
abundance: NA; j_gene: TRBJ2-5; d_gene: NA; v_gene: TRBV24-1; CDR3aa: CATSDHIQGAAETQYF; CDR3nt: TGTGCCACCAGTGATCACATACAGGGTGCGGCAGAGACCCAGTACTTC
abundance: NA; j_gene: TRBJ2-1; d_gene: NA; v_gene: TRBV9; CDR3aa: CASSVGGLPYNEQFF; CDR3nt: TGTGCCAGCAGCGTAGGCGGACTACCGTACAATGAGCAGTTCTTC
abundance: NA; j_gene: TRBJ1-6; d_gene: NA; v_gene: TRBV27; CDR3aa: CASSLIGRGNSPLHF; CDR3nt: TGTGCCAGCAGTTTAATCGGCAGGGGAAATTCACCCCTCCACTTT
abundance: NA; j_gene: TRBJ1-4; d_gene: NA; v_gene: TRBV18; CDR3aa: CASSPRVNEKLFF; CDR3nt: TGTGCCAGCTCACCACGGGTTAATGAAAAACTGTTTTTT
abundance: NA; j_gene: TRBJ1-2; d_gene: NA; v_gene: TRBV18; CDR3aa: CASSPSGGIYGYTF; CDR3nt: TGTGCCAGCTCACCATCCGGAGGGATCTATGGCTACACCTTC
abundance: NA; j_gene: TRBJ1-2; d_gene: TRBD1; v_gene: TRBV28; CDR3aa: CASSFPGGTGPGRYGYTF; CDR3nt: TGTGCCAGCAGTTTCCCCGGGGGGACAGGGCCCGGACGCTATGGCTACACCTTC
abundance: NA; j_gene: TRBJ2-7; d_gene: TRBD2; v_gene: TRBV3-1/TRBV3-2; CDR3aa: CASSGEAGEDEQYF; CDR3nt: TGTGCCAGCAGTGGCGAAGCGGGGGAGGACGAGCAGTACTTC
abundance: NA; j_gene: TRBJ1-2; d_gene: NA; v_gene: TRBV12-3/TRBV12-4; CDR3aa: CASSPTVGYGYTF; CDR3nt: TGTGCCAGCAGTCCGACAGTTGGGTATGGCTACACCTTC
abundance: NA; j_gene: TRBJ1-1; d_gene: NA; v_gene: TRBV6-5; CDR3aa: CASSLTGNTEAFF; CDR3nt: TGTGCCAGCAGCCTGACAGGGAACACTGAAGCTTTCTTT
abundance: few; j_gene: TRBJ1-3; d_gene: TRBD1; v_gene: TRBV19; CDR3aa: CASQTGTGNTIYF; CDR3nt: TGTGCCAGCCAGACAGGGACTGGAAACACCATATATTTT
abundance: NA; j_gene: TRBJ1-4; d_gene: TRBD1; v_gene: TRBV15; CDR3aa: CATSREDRVVEKLFF; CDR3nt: TGTGCCACCAGCAGAGAAGACAGGGTGGTTGAAAAACTGTTTTTT
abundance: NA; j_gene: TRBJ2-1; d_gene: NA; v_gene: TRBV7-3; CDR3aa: CASSFYTGEQFF; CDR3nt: TGTGCCAGCAGCTTTTACACGGGTGAGCAGTTCTTC
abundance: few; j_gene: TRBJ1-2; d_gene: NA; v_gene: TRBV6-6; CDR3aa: CASRSGGGYTF; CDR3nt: TGTGCCAGCAGATCAGGTGGTGGCTACACCTTC
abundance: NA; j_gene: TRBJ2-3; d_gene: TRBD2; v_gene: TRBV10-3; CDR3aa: CAISESAGLAGGRGADTQYF; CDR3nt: TGTGCCATCAGTGAGTCAGCCGGACTAGCGGGGGGCCGAGGGGCAGATACGCAGTATTTT
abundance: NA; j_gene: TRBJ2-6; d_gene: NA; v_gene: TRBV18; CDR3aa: CASSPSGANVLTF; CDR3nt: TGTGCCAGCTCGCCTTCTGGGGCCAACGTCCTGACTTTC
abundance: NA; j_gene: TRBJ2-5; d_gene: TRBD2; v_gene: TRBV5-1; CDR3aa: CASRESGGATETQYF; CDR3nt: TGCGCCAGCAGGGAGAGCGGGGGGGCAACGGAGACCCAGTACTTC
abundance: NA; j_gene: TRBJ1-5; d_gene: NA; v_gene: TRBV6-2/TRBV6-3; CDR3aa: CASSYGDIGNQPQHF; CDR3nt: TGTGCCAGCAGTTACGGGGACATTGGCAATCAGCCCCAGCATTTT
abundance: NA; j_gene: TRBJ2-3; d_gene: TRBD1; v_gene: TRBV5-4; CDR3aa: CASSSRQGEDTQYF; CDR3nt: TGTGCCAGCAGCTCTCGACAGGGTGAGGATACGCAGTATTTT
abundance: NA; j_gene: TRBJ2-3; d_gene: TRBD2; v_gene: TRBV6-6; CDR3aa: CASSYGPSGGANTQYF; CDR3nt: TGTGCCAGCAGTTACGGCCCTAGCGGGGGGGCAAATACGCAGTATTTT
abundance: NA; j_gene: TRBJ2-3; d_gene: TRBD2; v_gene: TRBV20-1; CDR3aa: CSASPSGGTDTQYF; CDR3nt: TGCAGTGCTAGTCCCAGCGGGGGGACAGATACGCAGTATTTT
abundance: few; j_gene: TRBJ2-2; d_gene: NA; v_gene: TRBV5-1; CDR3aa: CASRDPRHANTGELFF; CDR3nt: TGCGCCAGCAGGGACCCGCGACACGCGAACACCGGGGAGCTGTTTTTT